This T cell receptor beta chain comes out of a study of blood T cell repertoires in COVID-19. Per the germline V gene, CDR1 is SGHTA and CDR2 is FQGNSA. V lost 5 bases, J lost 3 bases, and 9 bases stayed unmatched. This CDR3 region has 16 residues. Per the study methods: It was from reference gene primer amplification that nucleated cell counts were estimated. Assay: immunoSEQ multiplex PCR; the TCRdb copy retains only in-frame clones and omits some. V and J calls and clone size are those listed in that table; D and trimming were worked out from the DNA. The repertoire holds 200,000 to 250,000 clones, with approximately 80% as singletons.

The chain couples TRBV7-2 to TRBJ1-5; 8 bases fit TRBD1. This TCR was sampled from a man between 60 and 75 years old who had recovered from COVID-19. The sample comprised PBMCs or T cells enriched from blood (not recorded which). Here the CDR3 reads CASSITGTGNNQPQHF. The CDR3, as DNA: TGTGCCAGCAGCATAACCGGGACAGGCAACAATCAGCCCCAGCATTTT. Complete variable domain (other parts from reference TRBV7-2 and TRBJ1-5): GAGVSQSPSNKVTEKGKDVELRCDPISGHTALYWYRQSLGQGLEFLIYFQGNSAPDKSGLPSDRFSAERTGGSVSTLTIQRTQQEDSAVYLCASSITGTGNNQPQHFGDGTRLSIL.